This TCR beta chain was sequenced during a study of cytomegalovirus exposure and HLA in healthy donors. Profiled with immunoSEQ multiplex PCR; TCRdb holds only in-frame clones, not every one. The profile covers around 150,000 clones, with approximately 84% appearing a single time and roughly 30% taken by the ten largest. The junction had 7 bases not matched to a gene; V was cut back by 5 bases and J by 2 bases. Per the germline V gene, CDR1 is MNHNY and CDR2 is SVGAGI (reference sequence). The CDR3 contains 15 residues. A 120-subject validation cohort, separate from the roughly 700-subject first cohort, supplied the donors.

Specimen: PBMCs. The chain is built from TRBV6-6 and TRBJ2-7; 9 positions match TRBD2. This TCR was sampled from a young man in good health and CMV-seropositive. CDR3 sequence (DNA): TGTGCCAGCAGTCCAGGACTAGCGTATACCTACGAGCAGTACTTC. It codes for CASSPGLAYTYEQYF.